The next 30 T cell receptor beta chains were all read from a single sample in a study of CXCR3-negative and CXCR3-positive naive CD8 T cells. The method, 5' RACE with UMI labels, was used to prepare the TRB cDNA libraries. From its re-call of the 5' RACE reads, TCRdb lists each CDR3 protein once, without DNA. This repertoire includes more than 9,500 distinct CDR3 sequences. Sample: naive CXCR3- CD8+ T cells from blood. The subset: CD45RO-CCR7+CD27+CD95- naive CD8+ T cells lacking CXCR3 (TNR3-). These receptors were obtained from a human donor in good health. Some clones in this sample may be carry-over from other donors' samples.

The V gene is TRBV6-1, the J gene TRBJ1-2. CDR1 is MNHNS and CDR2 is SASEGT in the germline V gene. This CDR3 has 12 residues. The CDR3 loop is CASSEDSYGYTF.

The chain carries TRBV5-1 and TRBJ2-3; the TCRdb D gene call, TRBD1, has no DNA to confirm it. This CDR3 spans 15 amino acids. Germline V gene lookup returns CDR1 SGHRS and CDR2 YFSETQ. The chain's CDR3 is CASKFTGLEPDTQYF.

The chain couples TRBV11-2 to TRBJ2-1; no DNA is available, so the TRBD1 call from TCRdb remains unchecked. The germline CDR1 and CDR2 sequences are SGHAT and FQNNGV. The CDR3 is 13 amino acids. The CDR3 region is CASSLIGADEQFF.

The chain links TRBV4-2 to TRBJ2-1; the D call from TCRdb, TRBD2, cannot be confirmed without DNA. The length of the CDR3 is 16 residues. The germline CDR1 and CDR2 sequences are LGHNA and YNFKEQ. CDR3 loop: CASSQESGVTDNEQFF.

By frequency, this clonotype registers medium-sized (0.01 to 0.1%). The chain joins TRBV12-3 or TRBV12-4 to TRBJ2-1; TCRdb calls TRBD1, which cannot be checked without DNA. CDR3 length: 14 residues. CDR3 in amino acids: CASRPFPGSLEQFF.

This clonotype is labeled medium-sized based on frequency. This chain connects TRBV7-9 to TRBJ2-7. The CDR3 contains 12 residues. Germline V gene sequence: CDR1 SEHNR, CDR2 FQNEAQ (reference sequence). This CDR3 reads CASSLAAYEQYF.

The chain employs TRBV19 and TRBJ1-2. The germline V gene encodes CDR1 LNHDA and CDR2 SQIVND (reference sequence). This CDR3 is 15 amino acids long. CDR3 protein: CASSIQSGTNYGYTF.

This chain links TRBV19 with TRBJ1-5. The CDR3 is 14 amino acids. CDR1 LNHDA and CDR2 SQIVND come from the germline V gene (reference sequence). CDR3 loop: CASSHGIWFQPQHF.

This chain connects TRBV9 to TRBJ2-1; checking the TCRdb D call of TRBD1 is not possible without DNA. The length of the CDR3 is 15 residues. Looked up from germline, CDR1 is SGDLS and CDR2 is YYNGEE. CDR3 protein: CASSVASGQSNEQFF.

The chain uses TRBV7-9 and TRBJ1-6; without DNA, the TCRdb call of TRBD1 cannot be checked. From germline, CDR1 is SEHNR and CDR2 FQNEAQ (reference sequence). The CDR3 runs to 13 residues. CDR3 protein: CASSPDRNSPLHF. Full variable domain (remainder filled in from reference TRBV7-9 and TRBJ1-6): DTGVSQNPRHKITKRGQNVTFRCDPISEHNRLYWYRQTLGQGPEFLTYFQNEAQLEKSRLLSDRFSAERPKGSFSTLEIQRTEQGDSAMYLCASSPDRNSPLHFGNGTRLTVT.

The rearrangement links TRBV2 to TRBJ2-1; checking the TCRdb D call of TRBD2 is not possible without DNA. CDR3 size: 15 residues. Germline CDR1 and CDR2: SNHLY and FYNNEI. CDR3: CASSVEGLFEDEQFF.

The chain uses TRBV4-3 and TRBJ1-2. Germline-derived CDR1 and CDR2 are LGHNA and YSLEER. The CDR3 length is 16 residues. The CDR3 loop reads CASSQEGEGWHYGYTF.

This clonotype is labeled medium-sized based on frequency. The rearrangement joins TRBV24-1 to TRBJ2-1. Germline CDR1 reads KGHDR; CDR2 reads SFDVKD. This CDR3 is 16 amino acids long. The CDR3 region is CATSDLSGSSYNEQFF.

The chain is built from TRBV20-1 and TRBJ2-3; the TCRdb call, TRBD1, lacks DNA for checking. Germline values: CDR1 DFQATT, CDR2 SNEGSKA (reference sequence). The CDR3 length is 15 residues. This CDR3 reads CSARDPTGSTDTQYF.

This chain connects TRBV4-3 to TRBJ2-3; absent DNA, TCRdb's TRBD2 call cannot be checked. This CDR3 region has 16 residues. Looked up from germline, CDR1 is LGHNA and CDR2 is YSLEER. CDR3 sequence reads: CASSPGLAENTDTQYF.

This clonotype is classed as medium-sized by frequency. The genes are TRBV4-1 and TRBJ2-5; checking the TCRdb D call of TRBD2 is not possible without DNA. The germline V gene has CDR1 MGHRA and CDR2 YSYEKL. The CDR3 totals 13 residues. The CDR3: CASGGEARETQYF.

This chain joins TRBV11-2 and TRBJ2-2. The CDR3 runs 11 residues. CDR1 is SGHAT, CDR2 FQNNGV, per germline. The CDR3 protein is CASSPSGELFF.

This clonotype is labeled medium-sized based on frequency. J is TRBJ2-3 and V is TRBV14; absent DNA, TCRdb's TRBD1 call cannot be checked. This CDR3 comprises 15 residues. The germline V gene has CDR1 SGHDN and CDR2 FVKESK. CDR3 in amino acids: CASSQARGMSDTQYF.

The chain has TRBV15 and TRBJ2-1; TCRdb proposes TRBD2, but this gene call is untestable without DNA. This CDR3 has 16 residues. Germline assignment: CDR1 LNHNV and CDR2 YYDKDF (reference sequence). Here the CDR3 reads CATSRGASGSRWEQFF.

This clonotype is labeled medium-sized based on frequency. The chain links TRBV6-5 to TRBJ1-1; the TCRdb D gene call, TRBD1, has no DNA to confirm it. The CDR3 loop spans 14 amino acids. Per germline, CDR1 MNHEY and CDR2 SVGAGI. The CDR3: CASSYSQGDTEAFF.

This clonotype ranks as medium-sized in terms of frequency. J is TRBJ2-7 and V is TRBV20-1; there is no DNA to check the TCRdb D call of TRBD2. The germline gives CDR1 DFQATT, CDR2 SNEGSKA (reference sequence). This CDR3 contains 12 residues. The CDR3 here is CSAPRTYYEQYF.

The gene calls are TRBV27 and TRBJ2-6. Germline V gene sequence: CDR1 MNHEY, CDR2 SMNVEV (reference sequence). The CDR3 contains 13 residues. CDR3 in amino acids: CASSFSGANVLTF.

The chain carries TRBV9 and TRBJ1-1; TCRdb picks TRBD1, but there is no DNA to check that call. Germline CDR1 and CDR2: SGDLS and YYNGEE. CDR3 length: 15 residues. CDR3 amino acids: CASSTEDRVGTEAFF.

The V call is TRBV2, the J call TRBJ2-1. The germline CDR1 and CDR2 sequences are SNHLY and FYNNEI. This CDR3 region has 13 residues. CDR3 amino acids: CASSEAQVDEQFF.

The chain joins TRBV4-3 to TRBJ2-3; the TCRdb call, TRBD2, lacks DNA for checking. Germline V gene sequence: CDR1 LGHNA, CDR2 YSLEER. This CDR3 has 17 amino acids. Here the CDR3 reads CASSHPETSGRVDTQYF.

The V call is TRBV11-2, the J call TRBJ2-1; as DNA is missing, the TRBD2 call by TCRdb cannot be tested. This CDR3 region has 18 residues. The V gene's germline CDR1 is SGHAT and CDR2 FQNNGV. The CDR3 loop reads CASSPSPGTSGSYNEQFF.

The chain uses TRBV4-3 and TRBJ2-1; the TCRdb D gene call, TRBD2, has no DNA to confirm it. In germline, CDR1 is LGHNA, CDR2 YSLEER. This CDR3 contains 15 residues. The chain's CDR3 is CASSSSSGTYNEQFF.

The chain uses TRBV29-1 and TRBJ2-5; there is no DNA to check the TCRdb D call of TRBD2. Germline V gene sequence: CDR1 SQVTM, CDR2 ANQGSEA. The CDR3 is 13 amino acids. The CDR3 here is CSVFWEGGETQYF.

This clonotype is called medium-sized based on its frequency. CDR3 amino acids: CASSPPTSGRTDTQYF. The rearrangement uses TRBV7-6 and TRBJ2-3; TCRdb picks TRBD2, but there is no DNA to check that call. This CDR3 spans 16 amino acids. CDR1 is SGHVS, CDR2 FNYEAQ, per germline.

The chain has TRBV20-1 and TRBJ2-4; without DNA, the TCRdb call of TRBD1 cannot be checked. The CDR3 covers 16 residues. Germline V gene lookup returns CDR1 DFQATT and CDR2 SNEGSKA (reference sequence). CDR3 sequence reads: CSASPGPGTYKNIQYF.